The sequence of this TCR beta chain was determined in a study of blood T cell repertoires in COVID-19. Whole-study context: Researchers got acute and convalescent COVID-19 samples from the United States, Italy and Spain.

Sequenced by immunoSEQ multiplex PCR; TCRdb stores in-frame clones only, minus some. Of over 250,000 clones in the sample, roughly 92% were seen once. This clone was seen a handful of times. The specimen was peripheral blood. This TCR was sampled from a woman under 40 with COVID-19, enrolled during active disease.

DNA for the CDR3: TGTGCCAGCAGTGAACAGGGCTCCTACAATGAGCAGTTCTTC. Translated, it gives CASSEQGSYNEQFF. V and J are TRBV6-1 and TRBJ2-1; D perhaps matches TRBD1 (5 bases). Trimming cost V 2 bases and J 0 bases, with 5 bases left between them. Germline V gene sequence: CDR1 MNHNS, CDR2 SASEGT. The CDR3 runs 14 residues.